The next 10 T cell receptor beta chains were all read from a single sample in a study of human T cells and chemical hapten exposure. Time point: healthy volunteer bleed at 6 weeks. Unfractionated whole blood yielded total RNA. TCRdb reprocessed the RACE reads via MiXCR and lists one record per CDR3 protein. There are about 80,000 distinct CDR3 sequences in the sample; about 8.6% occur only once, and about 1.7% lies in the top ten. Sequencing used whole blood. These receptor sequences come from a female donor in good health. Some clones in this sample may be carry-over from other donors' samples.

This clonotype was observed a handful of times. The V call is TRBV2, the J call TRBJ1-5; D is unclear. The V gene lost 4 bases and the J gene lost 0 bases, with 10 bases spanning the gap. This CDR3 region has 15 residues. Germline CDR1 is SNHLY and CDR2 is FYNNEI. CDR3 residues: CASSGEKYSNQPQHF. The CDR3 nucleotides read TGTGCCAGCAGTGGCGAAAAATATAGCAATCAGCCCCAGCATTTT.

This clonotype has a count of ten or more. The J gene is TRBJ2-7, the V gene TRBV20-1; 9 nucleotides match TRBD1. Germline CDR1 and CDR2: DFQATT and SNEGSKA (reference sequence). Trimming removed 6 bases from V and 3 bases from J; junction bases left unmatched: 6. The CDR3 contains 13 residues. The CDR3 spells CSAPGQGYYEQYF. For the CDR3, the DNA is TGCAGTGCGCCGGGACAGGGCTACTACGAGCAGTACTTC.

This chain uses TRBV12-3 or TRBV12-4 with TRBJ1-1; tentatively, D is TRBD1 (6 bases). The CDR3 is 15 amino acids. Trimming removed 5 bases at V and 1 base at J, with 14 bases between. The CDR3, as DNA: TGTGCCAGCAGTCTGACAGGAGCCTCGAACACTGAAGCTTTCTTT. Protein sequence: CASSLTGASNTEAFF.

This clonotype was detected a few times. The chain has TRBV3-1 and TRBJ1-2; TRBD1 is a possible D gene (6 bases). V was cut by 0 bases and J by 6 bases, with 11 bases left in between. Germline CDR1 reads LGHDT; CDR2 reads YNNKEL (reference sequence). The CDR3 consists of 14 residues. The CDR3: CASSQDQWGHGYTF. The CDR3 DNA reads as TGTGCCAGCAGCCAAGATCAGTGGGGGCATGGCTACACCTTC.

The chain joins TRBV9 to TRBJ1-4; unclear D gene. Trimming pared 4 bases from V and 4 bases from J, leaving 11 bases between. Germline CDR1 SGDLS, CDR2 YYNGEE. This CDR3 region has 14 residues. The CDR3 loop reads CASSPRPVNEKLFF. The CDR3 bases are TGTGCCAGCAGCCCCCGACCGGTTAATGAAAAACTGTTTTTT.

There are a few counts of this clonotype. CDR3 region: CASSFGGGATYEQYF. In DNA form, the CDR3 reads TGCGCCAGCAGCTTCGGCGGGGGTGCTACCTACGAGCAGTACTTC. V and J are TRBV5-1 and TRBJ2-7; 7 nucleotides line up with TRBD2. The CDR3 consists of 15 residues. Germline V gene sequence: CDR1 SGHRS, CDR2 YFSETQ. Trimming took 2 bases from V and 2 from J; bases not matched to a gene: 7.

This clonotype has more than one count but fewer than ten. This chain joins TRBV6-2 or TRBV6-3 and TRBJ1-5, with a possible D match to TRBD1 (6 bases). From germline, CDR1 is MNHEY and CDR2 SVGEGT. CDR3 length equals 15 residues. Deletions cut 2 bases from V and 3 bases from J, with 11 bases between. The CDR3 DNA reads TGTGCCAGCAGTTACCGGACAGTTTCCAATCAGCCCCAGCATTTT. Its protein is CASSYRTVSNQPQHF.

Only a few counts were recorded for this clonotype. CDR3 protein: CASSPFQGIRTNEKLFF. The CDR3 nucleotides read TGTGCCAGCAGTCCGTTTCAAGGAATACGGACTAATGAAAAACTGTTTTTT. The chain carries TRBV12-3 or TRBV12-4 and TRBJ1-4; unclear D gene. V dropped 5 bases and J dropped 2 bases, with 18 bases sitting between them. The CDR3 consists of 17 residues.

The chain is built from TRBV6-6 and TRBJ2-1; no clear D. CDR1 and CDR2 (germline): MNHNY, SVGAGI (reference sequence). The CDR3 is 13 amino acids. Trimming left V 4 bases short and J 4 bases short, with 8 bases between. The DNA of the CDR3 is TGTGCCAGCAGTTCAAACCCATACAATGAGCAGTTCTTC. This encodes CASSSNPYNEQFF.

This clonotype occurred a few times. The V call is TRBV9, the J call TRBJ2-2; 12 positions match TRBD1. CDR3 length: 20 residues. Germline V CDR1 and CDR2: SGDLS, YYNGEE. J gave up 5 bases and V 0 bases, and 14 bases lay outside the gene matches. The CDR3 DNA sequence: TGTGCCAGCAGCGTAGCTATTCTAGCCGGGACAGGGGGCGAAACCGGGGAGCTGTTTTTT. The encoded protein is CASSVAILAGTGGETGELFF. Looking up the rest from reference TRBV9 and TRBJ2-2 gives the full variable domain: DSGVTQTPKHLITATGQRVTLRCSPRSGDLSVYWYQQSLDQGLQFLIQYYNGEERAKGNILERFSAQQFPDLHSELNLSSLELGDSALYFCASSVAILAGTGGETGELFFGEGSRLTVL.